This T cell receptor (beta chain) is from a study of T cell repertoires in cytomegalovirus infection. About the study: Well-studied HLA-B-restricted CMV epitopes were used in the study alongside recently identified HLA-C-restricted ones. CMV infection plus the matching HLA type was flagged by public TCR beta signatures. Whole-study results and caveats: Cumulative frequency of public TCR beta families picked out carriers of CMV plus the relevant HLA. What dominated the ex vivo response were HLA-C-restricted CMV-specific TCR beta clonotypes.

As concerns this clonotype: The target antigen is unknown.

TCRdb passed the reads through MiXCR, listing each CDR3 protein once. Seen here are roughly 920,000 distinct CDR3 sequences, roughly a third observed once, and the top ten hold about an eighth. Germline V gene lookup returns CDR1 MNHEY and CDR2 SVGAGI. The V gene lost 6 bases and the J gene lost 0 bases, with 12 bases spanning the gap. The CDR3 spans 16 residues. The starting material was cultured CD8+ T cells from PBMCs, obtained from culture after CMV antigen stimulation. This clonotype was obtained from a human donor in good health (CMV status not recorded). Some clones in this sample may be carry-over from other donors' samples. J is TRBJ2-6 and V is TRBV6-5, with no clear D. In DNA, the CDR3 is TGTGCCAGCAGCCGCCTCTTGGCCTCTGGGGCCAACGTCCTGACTTTC. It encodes CASSRLLASGANVLTF.